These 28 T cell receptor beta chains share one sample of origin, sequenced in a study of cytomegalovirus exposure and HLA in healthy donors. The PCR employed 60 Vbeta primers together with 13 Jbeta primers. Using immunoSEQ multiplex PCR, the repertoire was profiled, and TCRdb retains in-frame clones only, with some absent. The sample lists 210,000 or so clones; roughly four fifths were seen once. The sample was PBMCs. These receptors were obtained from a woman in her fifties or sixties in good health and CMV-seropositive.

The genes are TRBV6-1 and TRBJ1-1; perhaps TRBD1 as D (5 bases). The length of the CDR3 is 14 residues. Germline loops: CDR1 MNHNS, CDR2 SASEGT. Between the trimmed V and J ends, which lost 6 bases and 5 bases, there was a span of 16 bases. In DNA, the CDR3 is TGTGCCAGCAGGGGGGGGAGGGCGGAGACTGAAGCTTTCTTT. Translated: CASRGGRAETEAFF.

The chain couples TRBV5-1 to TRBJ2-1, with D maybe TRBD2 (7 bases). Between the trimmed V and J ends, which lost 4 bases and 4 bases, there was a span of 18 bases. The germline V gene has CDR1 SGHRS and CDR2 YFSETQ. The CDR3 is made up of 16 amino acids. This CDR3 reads CASSAHRGGAYNEQFF. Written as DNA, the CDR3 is TGCGCCAGCAGCGCCCATCGAGGGGGGGCTTACAATGAGCAGTTCTTC.

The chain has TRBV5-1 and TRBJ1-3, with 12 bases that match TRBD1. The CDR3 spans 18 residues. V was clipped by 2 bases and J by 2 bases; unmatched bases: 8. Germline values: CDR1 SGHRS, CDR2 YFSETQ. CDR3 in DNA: TGCGCCAGCAGCTTCGGGGGGACAGGGGGCATCGCTGGAAACACCATATATTTT. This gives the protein CASSFGGTGGIAGNTIYF.

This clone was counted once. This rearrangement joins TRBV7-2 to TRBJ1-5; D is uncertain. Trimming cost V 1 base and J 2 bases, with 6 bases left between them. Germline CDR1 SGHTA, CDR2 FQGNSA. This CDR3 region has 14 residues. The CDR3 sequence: CASSLVRGNQPQHF. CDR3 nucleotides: TGTGCCAGCAGCTTAGTACGGGGCAATCAGCCCCAGCATTTT.

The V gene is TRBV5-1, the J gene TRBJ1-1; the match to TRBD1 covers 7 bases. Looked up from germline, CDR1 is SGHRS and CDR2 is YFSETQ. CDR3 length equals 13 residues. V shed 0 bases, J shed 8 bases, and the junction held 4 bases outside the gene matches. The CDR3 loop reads CASSLDRGMEAFF. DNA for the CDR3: TGCGCCAGCAGCTTGGACAGGGGCATGGAAGCTTTCTTT. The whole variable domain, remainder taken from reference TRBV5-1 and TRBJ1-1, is KAGVTQTPRYLIKTRGQQVTLSCSPISGHRSVSWYQQTPGQGLQFLFEYFSETQRNKGNFPGRFSGRQFSNSRSEMNVSTLELGDSALYLCASSLDRGMEAFFGQGTRLTVV.

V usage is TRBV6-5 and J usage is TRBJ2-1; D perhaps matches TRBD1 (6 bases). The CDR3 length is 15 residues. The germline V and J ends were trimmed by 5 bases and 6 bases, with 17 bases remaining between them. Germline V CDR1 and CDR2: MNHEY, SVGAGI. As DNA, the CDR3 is TGTGCCAGCAGTAATACCGGGACACCGAGCAATGAGCAGTTCTTC. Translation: CASSNTGTPSNEQFF.

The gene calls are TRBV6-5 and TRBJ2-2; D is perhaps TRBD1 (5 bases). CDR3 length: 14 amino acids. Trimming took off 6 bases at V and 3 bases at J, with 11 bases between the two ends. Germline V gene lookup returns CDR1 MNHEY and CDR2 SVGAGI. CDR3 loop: CASRGTGYTGELFF. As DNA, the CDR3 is TGTGCCAGCAGAGGTACAGGCTACACCGGGGAGCTGTTTTTT.

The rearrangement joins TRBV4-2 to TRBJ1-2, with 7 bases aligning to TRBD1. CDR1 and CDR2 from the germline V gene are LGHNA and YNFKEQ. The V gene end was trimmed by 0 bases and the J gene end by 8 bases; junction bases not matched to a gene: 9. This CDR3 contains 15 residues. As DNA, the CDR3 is TGTGCCAGCAGCCAAGAAGGGACAGTAGGGAGCGGCTACACCTTC. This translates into CASSQEGTVGSGYTF.

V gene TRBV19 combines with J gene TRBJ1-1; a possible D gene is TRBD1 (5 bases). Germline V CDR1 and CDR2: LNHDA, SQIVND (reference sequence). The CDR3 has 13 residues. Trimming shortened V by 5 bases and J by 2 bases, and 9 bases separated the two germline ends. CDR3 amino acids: CASSDRINTEAFF. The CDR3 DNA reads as TGTGCCAGTAGTGACAGAATCAACACTGAAGCTTTCTTT.

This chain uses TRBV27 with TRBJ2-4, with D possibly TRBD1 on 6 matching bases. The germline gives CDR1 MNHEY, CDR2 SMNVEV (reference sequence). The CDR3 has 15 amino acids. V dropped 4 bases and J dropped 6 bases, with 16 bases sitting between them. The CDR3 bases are TGTGCCAGCAGTTCTACCGGGACAATGGGAAACATTCAGTACTTC. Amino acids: CASSSTGTMGNIQYF.

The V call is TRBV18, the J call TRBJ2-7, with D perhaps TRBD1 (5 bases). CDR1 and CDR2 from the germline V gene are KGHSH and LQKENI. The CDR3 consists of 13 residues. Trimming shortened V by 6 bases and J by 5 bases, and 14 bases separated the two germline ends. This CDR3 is CASSSQGSNEQYF. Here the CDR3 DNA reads TGTGCCAGCTCGAGCCAGGGATCCAACGAGCAGTACTTC.

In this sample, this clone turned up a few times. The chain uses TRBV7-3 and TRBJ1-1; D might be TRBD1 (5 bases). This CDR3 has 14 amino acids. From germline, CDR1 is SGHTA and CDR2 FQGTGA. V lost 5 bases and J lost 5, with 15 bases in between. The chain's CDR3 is CASSLGGGSTEAFF. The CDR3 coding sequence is TGTGCCAGCAGCCTAGGTGGGGGGAGTACTGAAGCTTTCTTT.

CDR3 in amino acids: CAWSAKRGTGYTF. The DNA of the CDR3 is TGTGCCTGGAGTGCGAAGAGGGGGACAGGCTACACCTTC. J is TRBJ1-2 and V is TRBV30; a possible D gene is TRBD1 (6 bases). The germline V gene encodes CDR1 GTSNPN and CDR2 SVGIG (reference sequence). The CDR3 has 13 residues. Trimming took 1 base from V and 8 from J, leaving 14 bases between them.

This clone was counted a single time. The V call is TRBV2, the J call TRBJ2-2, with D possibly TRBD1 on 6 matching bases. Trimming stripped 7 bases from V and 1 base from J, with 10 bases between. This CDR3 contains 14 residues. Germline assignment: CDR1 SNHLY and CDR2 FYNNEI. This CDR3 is CASTGDGNTGELFF. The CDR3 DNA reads TGTGCCAGCACAGGGGACGGGAACACCGGGGAGCTGTTTTTT.

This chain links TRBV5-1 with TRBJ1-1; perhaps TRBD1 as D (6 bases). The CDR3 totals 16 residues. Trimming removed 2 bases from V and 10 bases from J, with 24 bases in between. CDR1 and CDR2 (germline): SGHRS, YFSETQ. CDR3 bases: TGCGCCAGCAGCTTTTTTCAACTGGAGAGGGGGACGGGAGCTTTCTTT. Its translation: CASSFFQLERGTGAFF.

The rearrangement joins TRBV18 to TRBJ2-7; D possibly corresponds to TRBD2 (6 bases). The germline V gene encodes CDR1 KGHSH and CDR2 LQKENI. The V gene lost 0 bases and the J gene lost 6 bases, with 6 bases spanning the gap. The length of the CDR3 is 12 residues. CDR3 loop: CASSPPEGEQYF. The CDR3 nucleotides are TGTGCCAGCTCACCACCGGAGGGCGAGCAGTACTTC.

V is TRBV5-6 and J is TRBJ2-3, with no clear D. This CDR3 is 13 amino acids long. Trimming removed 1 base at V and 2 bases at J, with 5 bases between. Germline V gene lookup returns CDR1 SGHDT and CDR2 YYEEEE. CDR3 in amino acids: CASSLSVTDTQYF. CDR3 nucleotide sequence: TGTGCCAGCAGCTTGTCGGTCACAGATACGCAGTATTTT.

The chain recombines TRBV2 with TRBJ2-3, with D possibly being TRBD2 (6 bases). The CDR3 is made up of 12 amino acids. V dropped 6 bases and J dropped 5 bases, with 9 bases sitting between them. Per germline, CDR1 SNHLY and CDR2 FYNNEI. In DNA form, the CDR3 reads TGTGCCAGCAGCGGGGGTGGAGATACGCAGTATTTT. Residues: CASSGGGDTQYF. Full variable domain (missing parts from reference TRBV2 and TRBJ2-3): EPEVTQTPSHQVTQMGQEVILRCVPISNHLYFYWYRQILGQKVEFLVSFYNNEISEKSEIFDDQFSVERPDGSNFTLKIRSTKLEDSAMYFCASSGGGDTQYFGPGTRLTVL.

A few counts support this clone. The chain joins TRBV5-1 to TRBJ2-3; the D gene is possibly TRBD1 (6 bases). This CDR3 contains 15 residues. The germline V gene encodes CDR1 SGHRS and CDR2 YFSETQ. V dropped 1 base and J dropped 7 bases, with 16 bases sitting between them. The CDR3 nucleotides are TGCGCCAGCAGCTTGAGCCTCATAGGGGGTAATACGCAGTATTTT. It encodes CASSLSLIGGNTQYF.

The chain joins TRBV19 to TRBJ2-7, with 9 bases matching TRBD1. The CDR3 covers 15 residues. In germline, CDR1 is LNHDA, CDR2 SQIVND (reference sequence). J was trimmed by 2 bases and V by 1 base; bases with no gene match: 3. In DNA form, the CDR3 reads TGTGCCAGTAGTATAGGAACAGGGGGCCCCTACGAGCAGTACTTC. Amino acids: CASSIGTGGPYEQYF.

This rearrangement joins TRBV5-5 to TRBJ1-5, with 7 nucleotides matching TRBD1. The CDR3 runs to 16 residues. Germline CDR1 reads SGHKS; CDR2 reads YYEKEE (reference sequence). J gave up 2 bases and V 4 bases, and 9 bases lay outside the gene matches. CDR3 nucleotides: TGTGCCAGCAGCCCATCAGGGGGTTTGGGCAATCAGCCCCAGCATTTT. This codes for CASSPSGGLGNQPQHF.

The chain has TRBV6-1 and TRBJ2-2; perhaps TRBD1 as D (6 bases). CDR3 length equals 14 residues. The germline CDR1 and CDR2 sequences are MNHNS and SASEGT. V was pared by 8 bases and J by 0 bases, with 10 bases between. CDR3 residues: CASWGHPNTGELFF. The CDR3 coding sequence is TGTGCCAGCTGGGGACACCCGAACACCGGGGAGCTGTTTTTT.

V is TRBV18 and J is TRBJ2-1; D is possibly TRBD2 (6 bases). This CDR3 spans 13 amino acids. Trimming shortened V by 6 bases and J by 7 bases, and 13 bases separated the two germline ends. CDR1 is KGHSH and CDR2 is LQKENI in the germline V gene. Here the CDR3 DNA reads TGTGCCAGCTCGGCCGGAGGAGGGAATGAGCAGTTCTTC. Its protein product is CASSAGGGNEQFF.

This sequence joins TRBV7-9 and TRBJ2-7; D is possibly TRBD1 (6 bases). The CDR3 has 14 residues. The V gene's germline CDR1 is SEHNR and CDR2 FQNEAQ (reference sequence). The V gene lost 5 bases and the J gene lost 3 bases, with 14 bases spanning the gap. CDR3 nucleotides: TGTGCCAGCAGCCCCCGGGACACCAGCTACGAGCAGTACTTC. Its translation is CASSPRDTSYEQYF.

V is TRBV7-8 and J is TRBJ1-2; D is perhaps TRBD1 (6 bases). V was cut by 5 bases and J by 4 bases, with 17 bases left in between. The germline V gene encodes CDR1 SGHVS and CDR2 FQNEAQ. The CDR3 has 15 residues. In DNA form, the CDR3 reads TGTGCCAGCAGCACAGAGGTGGGCAGGGGCTATGGCTACACCTTC. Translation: CASSTEVGRGYGYTF.

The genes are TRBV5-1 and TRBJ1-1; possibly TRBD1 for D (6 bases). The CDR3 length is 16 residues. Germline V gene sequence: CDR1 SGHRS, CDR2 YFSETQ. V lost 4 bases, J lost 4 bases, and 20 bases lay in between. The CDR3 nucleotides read TGCGCCAGCAGCCTCATACCAGGGGTTGGAATCACTGAAGCTTTCTTT. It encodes CASSLIPGVGITEAFF. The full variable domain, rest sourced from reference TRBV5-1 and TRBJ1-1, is KAGVTQTPRYLIKTRGQQVTLSCSPISGHRSVSWYQQTPGQGLQFLFEYFSETQRNKGNFPGRFSGRQFSNSRSEMNVSTLELGDSALYLCASSLIPGVGITEAFFGQGTRLTVV.

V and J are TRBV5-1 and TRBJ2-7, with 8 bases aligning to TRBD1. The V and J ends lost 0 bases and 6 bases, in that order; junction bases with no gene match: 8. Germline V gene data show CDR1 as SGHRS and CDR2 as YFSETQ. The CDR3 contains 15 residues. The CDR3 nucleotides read TGCGCCAGCAGCTTGGAGGGGGCAGGGGGCGGCGAGCAGTACTTC. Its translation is CASSLEGAGGGEQYF.

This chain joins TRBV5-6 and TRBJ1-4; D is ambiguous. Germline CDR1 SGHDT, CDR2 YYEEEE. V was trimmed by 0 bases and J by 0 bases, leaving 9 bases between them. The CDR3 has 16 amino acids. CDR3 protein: CASSLVAGTTNEKLFF. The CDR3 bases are TGTGCCAGCAGCTTGGTTGCGGGCACAACTAATGAAAAACTGTTTTTT.